A single sample is the source of the 5 T cell receptor beta chains below, sequenced in a study of blood T cell repertoires in COVID-19. The protocol was immunoSEQ multiplex PCR, while the TCRdb copy is restricted to in-frame clones and leaves out a portion. The table lists over 140,000 clones, 76% of them singletons, with around 4.8% in the top ten. The specimen was peripheral blood. These receptors all come from a woman older than 75 with active or convalescent COVID-19.

This clone was observed a single time. The chain combines TRBV29-1 with TRBJ1-1, with D perhaps matching TRBD1 (5 bases). CDR1 is SQVTM, CDR2 ANQGSEA, per germline. CDR3 length equals 12 residues. The V end was cut by 3 bases, the J end by 5 bases, with 10 bases between. The CDR3 reads CSVDRAVTEAFF. In DNA, the CDR3 is TGCAGCGTTGACAGGGCCGTTACTGAAGCTTTCTTT.

In its sample, this clone was seen a few times. V and J are TRBV7-2 and TRBJ2-1; 12 bases fit TRBD2. The CDR3 extends over 18 amino acids. J was trimmed by 10 bases and V by 0 bases; bases with no gene match: 13. The V gene's germline CDR1 is SGHTA and CDR2 FQGNSA. CDR3 sequence: CASSLAKVLAGGLPEQFF. The CDR3 coding sequence is TGTGCCAGCAGCTTAGCGAAAGTTCTAGCGGGGGGGCTCCCCGAGCAGTTCTTC.

As to this clone: One junction end does not reproduce the germline sequence, and a read error may be involved. The chain couples TRBV15 to TRBJ2-7; 11 bases map to TRBD2. The length of the CDR3 is 14 residues. The germline CDR1 and CDR2 sequences are LNHNV and YYDKDF (reference sequence). The CDR3 DNA reads TGTGCCACCAGCAGAGATCTGGCTAGCGGGGGGAGTTCCTTC. The encoded protein is CATSRDLASGGSSF.

This chain links TRBV5-4 with TRBJ2-7; 9 bases fit TRBD1. J was trimmed by 2 bases and V by 0 bases; bases with no gene match: 3. The germline gives CDR1 SGHNT, CDR2 YYREEE (reference sequence). This CDR3 is built from 15 residues. The CDR3 nucleotides read TGTGCCAGCAGCTTGGACAGGGGGCTTACCTACGAGCAGTACTTC. This sequence encodes CASSLDRGLTYEQYF.

The chain links TRBV6-5 to TRBJ2-3; a weak D match, TRBD1 (6 bases). V lost 6 bases and J lost 8, with 15 bases in between. Per the germline V gene, CDR1 is MNHEY and CDR2 is SVGAGI. This CDR3 spans 13 amino acids. The CDR3 DNA reads TGTGCCAGCAGACAACAACAGGGCTCTACGCAGTATTTT. Translating gives CASRQQQGSTQYF.